The next 2 T cell receptor beta chains were all read from a single sample in a study of blood T cell repertoires in COVID-19. Measured with immunoSEQ multiplex PCR; TCRdb has only the in-frame clones, and not every one. This sample has about 410,000 clones, with approximately 90% found just once. The sample taken for sequencing was peripheral blood. Source of these receptors: a woman in her forties with COVID-19, enrolled during active disease.

The V call is TRBV5-5, the J call TRBJ2-1, with a weak D call TRBD2 (6 bases). CDR3 length: 16 amino acids. Germline V gene sequence: CDR1 SGHKS, CDR2 YYEKEE (reference sequence). V lost 7 bases and J lost 6, with 23 bases in between. CDR3: CASLHEVPTGVNEQFF. DNA for the CDR3: TGTGCCAGCCTCCACGAGGTGCCCACGGGGGTCAATGAGCAGTTCTTC.

The CDR3 DNA reads TGTGCCAGCAGTTTATCGTTTAGGATTGGGCAGGGTCTAGGCTACACCTTC. Encoded protein: CASSLSFRIGQGLGYTF. This chain links TRBV27 with TRBJ1-2; D perhaps matches TRBD1 (5 bases). From germline, CDR1 is MNHEY and CDR2 SMNVEV (reference sequence). Trimming pared 0 bases from V and 8 bases from J, leaving 22 bases between. This CDR3 region has 17 residues.